This T cell receptor beta chain was found in a study of tumor and adjacent non-tumor tissue in lung cancer. Study results and limitations: Patients with more diverse tumor TCRs had worse survival.

No cell sorting was done before RNA was extracted from the tissue. This non-tumor lung sample came from over 3 cm beyond the tumor edge. Germline CDR1 DFQATT, CDR2 SNEGSKA (reference sequence). The CDR3 runs to 13 residues. The library came from three nested PCR rounds adapted from ARM-PCR protocols. MiXCR, applied by TCRdb to the multiplex PCR reads, yields one record per CDR3 protein. The sample holds 80,000 or so distinct CDR3 sequences, roughly 80% seen once. About this clonotype itself: Its specificity is not known. A read error may account for a junction end that differs from germline.

This clonotype was obtained from a man aged 60 to 75 with non-small cell lung cancer. The specimen sequenced was distant non-tumor lung tissue. This chain uses TRBV20-1 with TRBJ2-3; D unclear. The CDR3 bases are TGTAGTGCTTCGGTGGCAAACACAGATACGCAGTATTTT. It translates to CSASVANTDTQYF.